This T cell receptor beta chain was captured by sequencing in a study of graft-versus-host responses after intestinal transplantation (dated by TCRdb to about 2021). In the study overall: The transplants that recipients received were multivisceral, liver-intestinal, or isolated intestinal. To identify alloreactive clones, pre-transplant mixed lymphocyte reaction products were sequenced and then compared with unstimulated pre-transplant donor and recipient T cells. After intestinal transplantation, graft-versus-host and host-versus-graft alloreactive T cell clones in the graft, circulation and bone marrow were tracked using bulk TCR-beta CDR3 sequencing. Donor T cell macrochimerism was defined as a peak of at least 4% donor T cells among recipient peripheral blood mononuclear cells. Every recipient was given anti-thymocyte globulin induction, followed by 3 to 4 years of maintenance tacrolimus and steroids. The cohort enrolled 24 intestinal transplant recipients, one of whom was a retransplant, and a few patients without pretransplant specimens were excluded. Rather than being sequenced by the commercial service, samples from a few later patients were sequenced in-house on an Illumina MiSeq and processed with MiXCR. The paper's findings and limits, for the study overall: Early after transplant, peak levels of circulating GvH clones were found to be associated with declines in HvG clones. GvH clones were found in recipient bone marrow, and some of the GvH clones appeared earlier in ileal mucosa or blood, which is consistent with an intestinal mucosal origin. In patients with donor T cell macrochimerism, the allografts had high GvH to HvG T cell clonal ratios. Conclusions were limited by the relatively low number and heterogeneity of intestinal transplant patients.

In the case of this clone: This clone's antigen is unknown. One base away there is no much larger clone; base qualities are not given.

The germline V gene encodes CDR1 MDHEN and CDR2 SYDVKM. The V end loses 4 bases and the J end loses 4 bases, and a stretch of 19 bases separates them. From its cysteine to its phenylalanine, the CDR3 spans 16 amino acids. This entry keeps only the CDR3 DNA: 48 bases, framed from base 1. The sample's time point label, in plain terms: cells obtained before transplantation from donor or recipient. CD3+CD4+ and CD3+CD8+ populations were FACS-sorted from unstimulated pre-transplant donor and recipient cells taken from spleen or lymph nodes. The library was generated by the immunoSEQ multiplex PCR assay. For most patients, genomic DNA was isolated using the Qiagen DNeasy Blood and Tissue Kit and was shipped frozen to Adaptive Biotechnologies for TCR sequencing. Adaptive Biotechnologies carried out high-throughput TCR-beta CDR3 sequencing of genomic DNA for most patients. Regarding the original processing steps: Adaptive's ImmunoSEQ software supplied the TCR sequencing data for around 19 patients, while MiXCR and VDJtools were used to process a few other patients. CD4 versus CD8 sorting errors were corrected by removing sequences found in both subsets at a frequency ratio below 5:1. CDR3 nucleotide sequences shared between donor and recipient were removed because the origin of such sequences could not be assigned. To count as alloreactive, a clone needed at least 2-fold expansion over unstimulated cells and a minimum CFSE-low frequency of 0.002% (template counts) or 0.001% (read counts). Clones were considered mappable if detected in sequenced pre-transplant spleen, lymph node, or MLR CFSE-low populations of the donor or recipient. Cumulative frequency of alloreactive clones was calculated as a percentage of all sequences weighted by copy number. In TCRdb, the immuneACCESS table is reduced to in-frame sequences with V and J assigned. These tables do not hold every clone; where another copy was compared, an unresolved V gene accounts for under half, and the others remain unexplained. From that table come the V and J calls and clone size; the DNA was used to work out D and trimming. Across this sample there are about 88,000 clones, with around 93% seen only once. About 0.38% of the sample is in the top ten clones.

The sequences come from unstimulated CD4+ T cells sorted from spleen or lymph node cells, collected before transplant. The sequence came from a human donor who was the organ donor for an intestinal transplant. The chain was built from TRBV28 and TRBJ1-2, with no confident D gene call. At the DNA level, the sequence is TGTGCCAGCAGTTCTGGCAGTTATCCTCCTTTCTATGGCTACACCTTC. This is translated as CASSSGSYPPFYGYTF.